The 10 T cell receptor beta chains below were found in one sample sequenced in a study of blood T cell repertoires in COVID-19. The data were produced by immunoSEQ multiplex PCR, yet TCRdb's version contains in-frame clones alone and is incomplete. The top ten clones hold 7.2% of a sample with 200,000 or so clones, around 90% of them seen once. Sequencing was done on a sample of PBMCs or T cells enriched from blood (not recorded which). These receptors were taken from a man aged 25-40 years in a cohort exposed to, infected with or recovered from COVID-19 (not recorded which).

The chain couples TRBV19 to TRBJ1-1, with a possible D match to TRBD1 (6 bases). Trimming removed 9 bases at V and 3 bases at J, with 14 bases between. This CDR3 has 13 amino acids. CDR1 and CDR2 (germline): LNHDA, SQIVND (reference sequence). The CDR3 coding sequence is TGTGCCAGCGACGTCGGGGGGCACACTGAAGCTTTCTTT. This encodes CASDVGGHTEAFF.

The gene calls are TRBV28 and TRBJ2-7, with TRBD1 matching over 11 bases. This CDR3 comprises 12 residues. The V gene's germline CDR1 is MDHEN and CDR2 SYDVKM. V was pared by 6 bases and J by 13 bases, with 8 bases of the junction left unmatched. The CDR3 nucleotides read TGTGCCAGCAGGACGGACAGGGGGCTGTCTTACTTC. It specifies CASRTDRGLSYF. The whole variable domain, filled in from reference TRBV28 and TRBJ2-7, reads DVKVTQSSRYLVKRTGEKVFLECVQDMDHENMFWYRQDPGLGLRLIYFSYDVKMKEKGDIPEGYSVSREKKERFSLILESASTNQTSMYLCASRTDRGLSYFGPGTRLTVT.

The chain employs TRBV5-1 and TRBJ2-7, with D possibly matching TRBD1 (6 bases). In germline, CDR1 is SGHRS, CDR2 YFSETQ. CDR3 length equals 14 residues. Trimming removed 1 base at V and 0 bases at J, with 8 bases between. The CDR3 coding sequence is TGCGCCAGCAGCTTGCAGGGGAGCTCCTACGAGCAGTACTTC. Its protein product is CASSLQGSSYEQYF. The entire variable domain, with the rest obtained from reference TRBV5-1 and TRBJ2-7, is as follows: KAGVTQTPRYLIKTRGQQVTLSCSPISGHRSVSWYQQTPGQGLQFLFEYFSETQRNKGNFPGRFSGRQFSNSRSEMNVSTLELGDSALYLCASSLQGSSYEQYFGPGTRLTVT.

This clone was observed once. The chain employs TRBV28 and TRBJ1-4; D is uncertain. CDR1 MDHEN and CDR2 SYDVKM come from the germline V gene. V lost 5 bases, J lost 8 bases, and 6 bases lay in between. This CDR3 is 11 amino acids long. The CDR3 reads CASSQQEKLFF. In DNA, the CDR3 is TGTGCCAGCAGTCAACAGGAAAAACTGTTTTTT.

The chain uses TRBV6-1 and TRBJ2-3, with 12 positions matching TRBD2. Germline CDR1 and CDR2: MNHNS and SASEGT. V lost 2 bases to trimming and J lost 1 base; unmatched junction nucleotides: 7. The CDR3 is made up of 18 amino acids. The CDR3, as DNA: TGTGCCAGCAGTGAATCTTTTTGGACTAGCGGGGGCACAGATACGCAGTATTTT. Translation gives CASSESFWTSGGTDTQYF.

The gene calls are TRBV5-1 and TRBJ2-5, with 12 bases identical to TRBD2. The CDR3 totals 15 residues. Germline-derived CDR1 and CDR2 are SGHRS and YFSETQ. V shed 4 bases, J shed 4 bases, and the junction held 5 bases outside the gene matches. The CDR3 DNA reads TGCGCCAGCAGCCCGACTAGCGGGAGTGCAGAGACCCAGTACTTC. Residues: CASSPTSGSAETQYF.

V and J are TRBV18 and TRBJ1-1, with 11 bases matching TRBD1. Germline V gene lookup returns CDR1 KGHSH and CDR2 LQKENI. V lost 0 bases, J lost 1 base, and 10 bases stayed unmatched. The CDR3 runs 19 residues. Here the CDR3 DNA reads TGTGCCAGCTCACCACCCGGTATGGACAGGGGGCTGAGGAACACTGAAGCTTTCTTT. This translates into CASSPPGMDRGLRNTEAFF.

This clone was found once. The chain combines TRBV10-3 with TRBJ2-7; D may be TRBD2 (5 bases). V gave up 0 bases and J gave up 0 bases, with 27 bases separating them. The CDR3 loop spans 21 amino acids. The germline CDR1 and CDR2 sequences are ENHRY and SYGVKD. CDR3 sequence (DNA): TGTGCCATCAGTGAGTCTCGACTAAGGGAGTCGGTCGGGTCCGGCTCCTACGAGCAGTACTTC. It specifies CAISESRLRESVGSGSYEQYF.

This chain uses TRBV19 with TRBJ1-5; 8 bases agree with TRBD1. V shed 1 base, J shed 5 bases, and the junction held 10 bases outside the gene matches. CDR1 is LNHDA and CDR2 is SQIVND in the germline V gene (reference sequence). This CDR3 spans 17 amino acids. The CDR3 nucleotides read TGTGCCAGTAGTATAGGAGTTGGGACAGGTGGATATCAGCCCCAGCATTTT. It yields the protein CASSIGVGTGGYQPQHF. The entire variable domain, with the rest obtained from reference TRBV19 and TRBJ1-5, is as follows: DGGITQSPKYLFRKEGQNVTLSCEQNLNHDAMYWYRQDPGQGLRLIYYSQIVNDFQKGDIAEGYSVSREKKESFPLTVTSAQKNPTAFYLCASSIGVGTGGYQPQHFGDGTRLSIL.

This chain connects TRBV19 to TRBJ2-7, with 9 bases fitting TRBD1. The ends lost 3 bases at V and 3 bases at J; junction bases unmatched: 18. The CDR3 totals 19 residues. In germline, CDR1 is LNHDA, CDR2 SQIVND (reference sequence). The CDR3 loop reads CASSIGKHWTGARDYEQYF. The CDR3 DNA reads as TGTGCCAGTAGTATTGGGAAACACTGGACAGGGGCCCGCGACTACGAGCAGTACTTC.